This TCR beta chain was sequenced for a study of cytomegalovirus exposure and HLA in healthy donors. Study-level findings and limits: When analyzed later, a missense DCLRE1C variant was found to be linked to TCR beta V- and J-gene trimming. Using a false discovery rate of 0.05, a later analysis showed that approximately 18,000 TCR beta sequences were associated with HLA alleles. According to a later analysis, donors in an Asian-associated ancestry cluster reportedly had fewer N-insertions than the roughly 660-donor mean. TCR beta V segments were, for the most part, productive about 87% or about 30% of the time in an earlier analysis.

PCR primers comprised 60 Vbeta and 13 Jbeta primers. Libraries were prepared by immunoSEQ multiplex PCR; TCRdb keeps only in-frame clonotypes and omits some of them. The data show roughly 80,000 clones, with approximately 65% seen just once and 4.4% held by the top ten. CDR3 length equals 18 residues. V was pared by 2 bases and J by 0 bases, with 20 bases between. Germline V lookup: CDR1 GTSNPN, CDR2 SVGIG (reference sequence). As regards this clone: Antigen unknown.

The chain has TRBV30 and TRBJ1-5; TRBD1 is a possible D gene (6 bases). The TCR comes from a male donor in good health and CMV-seropositive. The sequencing sample was made of PBMCs. CDR3 amino acids: CAWSPRDTNFYSNQPQHF. For the CDR3, the DNA is TGTGCCTGGAGTCCCCGGGACACTAACTTTTATAGCAATCAGCCCCAGCATTTT.